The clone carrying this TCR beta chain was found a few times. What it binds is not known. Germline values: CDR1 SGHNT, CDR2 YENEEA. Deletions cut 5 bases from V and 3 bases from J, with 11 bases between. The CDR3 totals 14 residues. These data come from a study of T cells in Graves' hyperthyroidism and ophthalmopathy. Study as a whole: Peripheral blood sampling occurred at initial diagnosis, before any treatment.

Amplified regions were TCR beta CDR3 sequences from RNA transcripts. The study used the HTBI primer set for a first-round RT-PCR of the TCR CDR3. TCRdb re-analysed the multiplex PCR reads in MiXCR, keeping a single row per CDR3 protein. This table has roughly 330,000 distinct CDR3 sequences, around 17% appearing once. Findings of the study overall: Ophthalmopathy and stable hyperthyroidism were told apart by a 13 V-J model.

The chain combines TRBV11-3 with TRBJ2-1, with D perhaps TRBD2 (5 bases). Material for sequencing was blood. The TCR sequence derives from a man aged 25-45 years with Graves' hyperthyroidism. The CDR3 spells CASSVRDNYNEQFF. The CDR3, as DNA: TGTGCCAGCAGCGTCCGGGATAACTACAATGAGCAGTTCTTC.